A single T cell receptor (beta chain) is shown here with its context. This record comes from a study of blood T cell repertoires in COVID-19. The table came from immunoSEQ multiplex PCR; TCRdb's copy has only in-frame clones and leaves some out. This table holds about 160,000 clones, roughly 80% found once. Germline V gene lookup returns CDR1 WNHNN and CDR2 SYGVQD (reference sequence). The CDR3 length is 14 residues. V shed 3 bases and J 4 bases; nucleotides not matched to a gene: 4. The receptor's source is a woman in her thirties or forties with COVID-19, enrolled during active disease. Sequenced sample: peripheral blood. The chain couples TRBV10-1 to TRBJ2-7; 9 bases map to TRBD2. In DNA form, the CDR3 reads TGCGCCAGCAGTGACCCAGCGGGAGGTTACGAGCAGTACTTC. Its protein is CASSDPAGGYEQYF.